The clone carrying this T cell receptor beta chain occurred a few times. Antigen: not known. The data stem from a study of T cells in Graves' hyperthyroidism and ophthalmopathy. Study-level points and caveats: Blood also showed most of the thyroid clonotypes that were expanded above 0.001.

V lost 3 bases to trimming and J lost 0 bases, with 15 bases between them. Per germline, CDR1 MDHEN and CDR2 SYDVKM. The CDR3 has 17 residues. Amplification of TCR beta CDR3 regions was performed using RNA transcripts as template. During a first-round RT-PCR of the TCR CDR3, the HTBI primer set was used. TCRdb recomputed calls from the multiplex PCR reads with MiXCR, one row per CDR3 protein. The sample includes about 98,000 distinct CDR3 sequences, roughly 40% of them seen just once. Diagnostic decisions used clinical symptoms, serum thyroxine and TRAb, thyroid ultrasound and orbital computed tomography.

The source material was peripheral blood or thyroid tissue (not recorded which). J is TRBJ1-5 and V is TRBV28; D uncertain. This TCR derives from a woman aged 25-40 years with Graves' hyperthyroidism. The CDR3 protein is CASSFTTSTYSNQPQHF. CDR3 DNA: TGTGCCAGCAGTTTTACAACGTCAACATATAGCAATCAGCCCCAGCATTTT.